This record looks at one TCR beta chain sequence and its context. Its antigen remains unidentified. V was shortened by 6 bases and J by 5 bases, with 17 bases between the two germline ends. Germline V gene sequence: CDR1 SGHRS, CDR2 YFSETQ. The CDR3 covers 14 residues. The data were obtained in a study of shared clonotypes between healthy human individuals. Study as a whole: A donor's plate count was three for CD4 naive and three for CD4 memory; CD8 naive had two and CD8 memory one. Regarding the study as a whole: Generation probability values for non-shared clonotypes were lower than those for clonotypes shared by all four donors.

Naive CD8 cells, CD45RO-negative and positively selected for CCR7, excluded terminally differentiated effector memory CD45RA+ cells. Original handling: Sequence data from immunoSEQ were junction-only and lacked quality scores; consequently, filtering differed. Produced via immunoSEQ multiplex PCR; TCRdb's table is partial and in-frame only. Clone size and V and J calls were adopted from that table, with D and trimming inferred from the DNA. The table includes around 2,100,000 clones, roughly 94% detected once. Sequenced sample: naive CD8+ T cells sorted from blood. This receptor was identified in a man younger than 30 in good health. This chain links TRBV5-1 with TRBJ2-5; D might be TRBD1 (6 bases). Written as DNA, the CDR3 is TGCGCCAGCACCCGATACAGGGATGGGGAGACCCAGTACTTC. This sequence encodes CASTRYRDGETQYF.